The text below deals with one T cell receptor beta chain. Its specificity is unknown. The data originate from a study of T cell repertoires in cytomegalovirus infection. Turning to the study itself: Both a matching HLA type and CMV infection were indicated by public TCR beta signatures.

Study conclusions and caveats: What dominated the ex vivo response were HLA-C-restricted CMV-specific TCR beta clonotypes. The study identified carriers of CMV plus the relevant HLA from cumulative public TCR beta family frequency.

The length of the CDR3 is 13 residues. V trimming: 10 bases; J trimming: 1 base; junction bases outside the gene matches: 6. From germline, CDR1 is LGHDT and CDR2 YNNKEL (reference sequence). TCRdb processed the reads anew with MiXCR; each CDR3 protein has one entry. This sample yields over 450,000 distinct CDR3 sequences, of which around 11% are seen a single time; 9.5% to 13% belongs to the top ten. This chain connects TRBV3-1 to TRBJ1-1, with 7 nucleotides matching TRBD1. The receptor comes from a human donor in good health (CMV status not recorded). Some clones in this sample may be carry-over from other donors' samples. Sequencing was done on a sample of PBMCs. As DNA, the CDR3 is TGTGCCACCGCCGGGACAGCGAACACTGAAGCTTTCTTT. Translation: CATAGTANTEAFF.